These T cell receptor beta chains were read from a single sample in a study of cytomegalovirus exposure and HLA in healthy donors. Data came from immunoSEQ multiplex PCR; TCRdb stores just in-frame clones and leaves some out. The table has roughly 120,000 clones, about 81% seen once. The source material was PBMCs. The source is a woman in her 30s in good health and CMV-seronegative. CDR3s include the opening cysteine and the closing phenylalanine or tryptophan. Each record gives: V gene, clone size, J gene, D gene, CDR3 DNA, CDR3 protein. The D gene is left open where the match is weak. A row's size may be missing; if present it is once, few, many or a size class.

>TRBV29-1|once|TRBJ2-1|TRBD2
TGCAGCGTTGGGGGGGGCGGGAGGGCCTACAATGAGCAGTTCTTC
CSVGGGGRAYNEQFF
>TRBV7-9|NA|TRBJ2-4|TRBD2
TGTGCCAGCAGCCCCCGGGAGGAGGGAGTACCCAAAAACATTCAGTACTTC
CASSPREEGVPKNIQYF
>TRBV7-8|NA|TRBJ2-6|TRBD2
TGTGCCAGCAGCTATACCTTAGCGGGAGGGACTGGGGCCAACGTCCTGACTTTC
CASSYTLAGGTGANVLTF
>TRBV6-5|NA|TRBJ1-6|NA
TGTGCCAGCAGCAGGACATCTCTAGGTTCACCCCTCCACTTT
CASSRTSLGSPLHF
>TRBV6-6|once|TRBJ1-2|TRBD1
TGTGCCAGCTCCTCCGACAGGGCCGGGGGCTACACCTTC
CASSSDRAGGYTF
>TRBV2|NA|TRBJ2-5|NA
TGTGCCAGCAGTCGAGACCGGGGGGCCCACCAAGAGACCCAGTACTTC
CASSRDRGAHQETQYF
>TRBV6-5|NA|TRBJ2-7|NA
TGTGCCAGCAGTTACCGGGGGGAGCAGTACTTC
CASSYRGEQYF
>TRBV27|NA|TRBJ2-1|NA
TGTGCCAGCAGTCCCTCTGGGGCCCAGGGACTCCTCTTC
CASSPSGAQGLLF
>TRBV19|few|TRBJ2-1|NA
TGTGCCAGTATGAGAGGAAATAGTTACAATGAGCAGTTCTTC
CASMRGNSYNEQFF
>TRBV6-1|once|TRBJ1-1|NA
TGTGCCAGCAGTAGACAGAACACTGAAGCTTTCTTT
CASSRQNTEAFF
>TRBV4-1|NA|TRBJ2-5|NA
TGCGCCAGCAGCCAACCCGGGAGTAGAGAGACCCAGTACTTC
CASSQPGSRETQYF
>TRBV7-9|NA|TRBJ1-2|NA
TGTGCCAGCAGCTTAGGCCAGGGTAGCTATGGCTACACCTTC
CASSLGQGSYGYTF
>TRBV10-3|NA|TRBJ2-5|NA
TGTGCCCTCTCTGTAGAGACCCAGTACTTC
CALSVETQYF
>TRBV6-1|NA|TRBJ1-3|NA
TGTGCCAGCAGTGAGCGGCTCCTCTCTGGAAACACCATATATTTT
CASSERLLSGNTIYF
>TRBV4-2|NA|TRBJ2-7|TRBD2
TGTGCCAGCAGCCAAGATAGCGGAAGCGGGGGGAAATACGAGCAGTACTTC
CASSQDSGSGGKYEQYF
>TRBV11-3|NA|TRBJ2-1|NA
TGTGCCAGCAGCTTAAGTATATGGCGAGGTGAGCAGTTCTTC
CASSLSIWRGEQFF
>TRBV7-9|once|TRBJ2-2|NA
TGTTCCAGCAGCTTAGTTCGGGATACCGGGGAGCTGTTTTTT
CSSSLVRDTGELFF
>TRBV29-1|NA|TRBJ2-1|TRBD1
TGCAGCGTTGTTCCGGGACAGGGGGGATCCTACAATGAGCAGTTCTTC
CSVVPGQGGSYNEQFF
>TRBV6-1|once|TRBJ1-1|TRBD1
TGTGCCAGCACAATTGACAGGGCCACCAACACTGAAGCTTTCTTT
CASTIDRATNTEAFF
>TRBV7-9|NA|TRBJ2-1|NA
TGTGCCAGCAGCTCCCGGACAGTTTACAATGAGCAGTTCTTC
CASSSRTVYNEQFF
>TRBV19|NA|TRBJ1-2|NA
TGTGCCACTTCCACTCGACAGAATGGCTACACCTTC
CATSTRQNGYTF
>TRBV7-9|NA|TRBJ2-7|NA
TGTGCCAGCAGCTTAGGGGGATCGGGAGAGCAGTACTTC
CASSLGGSGEQYF
>TRBV27|NA|TRBJ1-2|NA
TGTGCCAGCAGTTTACAGGGTTTCGGCTATGGCTACACCTTC
CASSLQGFGYGYTF
>TRBV7-8|NA|TRBJ2-5|TRBD1
TGTGCCAGCAGCAACCGGGACAGGGGTGGAGAGCAGTACTTC
CASSNRDRGGEQYF
>TRBV30|NA|TRBJ2-5|TRBD2
TGTGCCTGGGGGATTGCGGGGGGAATCCAAGAGACCCAGTACTTC
CAWGIAGGIQETQYF
>TRBV9|NA|TRBJ1-3|NA
TGTGCCAGCAGCGTAGGGACATCCCGAGGTATCGGAAACACCATATATTTT
CASSVGTSRGIGNTIYF
>TRBV19|NA|TRBJ1-2|NA
TGTGCCAGTAGTACTTGGGAGTGGGGCTACACCTTC
CASSTWEWGYTF
>TRBV5-1|NA|TRBJ2-1|NA
TGCGCCAGCTCGGCTAGCTCCTACAATGAGCAGTTCTTC
CASSASSYNEQFF
>TRBV6-5|few|TRBJ1-4|TRBD1
TGTGCCAGCAGTCCGAGGGGGCGCGAGGAAAAACTGTTTTTT
CASSPRGREEKLFF
>TRBV9|NA|TRBJ2-2|NA
TGTGCCAGCAGCGTAGTGGGGCCAGGCAACACCGGGGAGCTGTTTTTT
CASSVVGPGNTGELFF
>TRBV10-1|NA|TRBJ2-1|TRBD2
TGCGCCAGCAGTGAGTCAACGGGACTAGCGGACCCCGGGGGTTACAATGAGCAGTTCTTC
CASSESTGLADPGGYNEQFF
>TRBV30|NA|TRBJ2-3|NA
TGTGCCTGGAGTCCAGCAGATACGCAGTATTTT
CAWSPADTQYF
>TRBV5-4|NA|TRBJ1-5|NA
TGTGCCAGCAGCTGGGGGGGCAGACGATTGAATCAGCCCCAGCATTTT
CASSWGGRRLNQPQHF
>TRBV11-2|NA|TRBJ2-7|NA
TGTGCCAGCAGCTTGTCATCGGGCCAGGGCTACGAGCAGTACTTC
CASSLSSGQGYEQYF
>TRBV7-9|once|TRBJ2-3|NA
TGTGCCAGCACCTCAAGTTGGTCACCAGGGACGCAGTATTTT
CASTSSWSPGTQYF
>TRBV18|NA|TRBJ2-7|TRBD2
TGTGCCAGCTCACCAACCGGGAGGGCCTACGAGCAGTACTTC
CASSPTGRAYEQYF
>TRBV5-1|NA|TRBJ2-7|TRBD1
TGCGCCAGCGGGACAGGGTACAACGAGCAGTACTTC
CASGTGYNEQYF
>TRBV19|NA|TRBJ2-1|TRBD2
TGTGCCAGTAGTAACAACGGACTAGCGGGAGGATACAATGAGCAGTTCTTC
CASSNNGLAGGYNEQFF
>TRBV5-5|few|TRBJ2-1|NA
TGTGCCAGCAGCTTGGCCGGTCGAGACGGGGAGCAGTTCTTC
CASSLAGRDGEQFF
>TRBV29-1|NA|TRBJ1-2|NA
TGCAGCGTTGAGGAACGGGGGACCAACTATGGCTACACCTTC
CSVEERGTNYGYTF
>TRBV10-1|NA|TRBJ1-1|NA
TGCGCCAGCAGTGAGTTGGGGGGGACTGAAGCTTTCTTT
CASSELGGTEAFF
>TRBV7-9|NA|TRBJ1-2|NA
TGTTCCAGCAGTATAGGGTCTGGCAGGGCGAACTATGGCTACACCTTC
CSSSIGSGRANYGYTF
>TRBV6-6|NA|TRBJ2-3|TRBD2
TGTGCCAGCAGTCCACGAGGACTAGCGGGAGCAGATACGCAGTATTTT
CASSPRGLAGADTQYF
>TRBV7-8|NA|TRBJ2-1|NA
TGTGCCAGCAGCTGGAAGGGCGGGAATGAGCAGTTCTTC
CASSWKGGNEQFF
>TRBV6-5|NA|TRBJ1-4|TRBD1
TGTGCCAGCAGTTTCGAGACAGGGGCGGTAGGTGAAAAACTGTTTTTT
CASSFETGAVGEKLFF
>TRBV5-1|NA|TRBJ1-6|NA
TGCGCCAGCAGCCCCCTTGGGCAGGATAATTCACCCCTCCACTTT
CASSPLGQDNSPLHF
>TRBV6-6|NA|TRBJ2-2|TRBD1
TGTGCCAGCAGTTGGGACAGGGCAAGCGGGGAGCTGTTTTTT
CASSWDRASGELFF
>TRBV5-1|NA|TRBJ2-1|TRBD2
TGCGCCAGCAGCGAATTTGGGACTAGCTATTCCTACAATGAGCAGTTCTTC
CASSEFGTSYSYNEQFF
>TRBV6-6|few|TRBJ2-7|TRBD1
TGTGCCACTTGTCGAGACAGGGGCTCCTACGAGCAGTACTTC
CATCRDRGSYEQYF
>TRBV7-2|NA|TRBJ2-1|TRBD2
TGTGCCAGCAGCCGACTAGCGGGGGGGAGCTCCTACAATGAGCAGTTCTTC
CASSRLAGGSSYNEQFF
>TRBV30|NA|TRBJ2-2|NA
TGTGCCTGGACCAGGGGAGTCGTAACCGGGGAGCTGTTTTTT
CAWTRGVVTGELFF